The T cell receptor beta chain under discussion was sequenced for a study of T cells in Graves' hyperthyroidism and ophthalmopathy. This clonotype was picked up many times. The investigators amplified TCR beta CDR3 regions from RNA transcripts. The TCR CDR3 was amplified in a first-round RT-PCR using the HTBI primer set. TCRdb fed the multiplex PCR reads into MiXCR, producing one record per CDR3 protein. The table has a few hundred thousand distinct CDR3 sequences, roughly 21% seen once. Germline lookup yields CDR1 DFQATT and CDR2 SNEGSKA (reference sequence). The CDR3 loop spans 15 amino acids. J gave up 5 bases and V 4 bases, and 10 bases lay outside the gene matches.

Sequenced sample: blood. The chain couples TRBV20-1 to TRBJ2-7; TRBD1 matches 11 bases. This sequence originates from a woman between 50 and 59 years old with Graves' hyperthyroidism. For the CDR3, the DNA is TGCAGTGCTAAACCTCCGGGACAGGGGGGCCACGAGCAGTACTTC. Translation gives CSAKPPGQGGHEQYF.